The clone carrying this TCR beta chain was detected only a few times. As yet, its antigen is unknown. The data were taken from a study of blood T cells in healthy people across ages. Every participating donor contributed about 10 milliliters of peripheral blood through a draw. Isolation yielded PBMCs, at least 6.5 million per sample, in every case. The CDR3 spans 19 residues. V lost 4 bases and J lost 5; bases outside the gene matches: 18. Study-level results: Aged donors had fewer naive CD4+ cells and lower diversity than long-lived donors.

Through a sample-barcoded 5' primer and a J-beta primer mix, a second PCR was run for roughly 7 to 11 cycles. The template-switch adaptor, which had 12 random nucleotides, put a tag on each cDNA molecule. TCRdb fed the 5' RACE reads into MiXCR, producing one record per CDR3 protein. The sample holds almost 800,000 distinct CDR3 sequences, roughly 50% seen once. This sequence was found in a man younger than 45 in good health. The chain is built from TRBV12-3 or TRBV12-4 and TRBJ2-1; 9 nucleotides agree with TRBD1. Material for sequencing was blood. CDR3 bases: TGTGCCAGCAGTTGGCTTGGGGTACAAGGGACAGGGAAAGACAATGAGCAGTTCTTC. Encoded protein: CASSWLGVQGTGKDNEQFF.